The T cell receptor (beta chain) under discussion was sequenced for a study of blood T cell repertoires in COVID-19. Overall study: Some COVID-19 samples were acute and others convalescent; all came from the United States, Italy and Spain.

Measured with immunoSEQ multiplex PCR; TCRdb has only the in-frame clones, and not every one. The sample has 290,000 or so clones, about nine tenths seen once. Trimming removed 2 bases at V and 4 bases at J, with 12 bases between. CDR1 SGDLS and CDR2 YYNGEE come from the germline V gene. The CDR3 sequence is 15 residues long. The rearrangement links TRBV9 to TRBJ1-4; possible D gene TRBD1, 6 bases. The source of this sequence is a man aged 18 to 29 with active or convalescent COVID-19. Sequencing used peripheral blood. The DNA for the CDR3 is TGTGCCAGCAGCGTCCACTCGGACAGTAATGAAAAACTGTTTTTT. Amino acid sequence: CASSVHSDSNEKLFF. Using reference TRBV9 and TRBJ1-4 for the parts outside the CDR3, the full variable domain is DSGVTQTPKHLITATGQRVTLRCSPRSGDLSVYWYQQSLDQGLQFLIQYYNGEERAKGNILERFSAQQFPDLHSELNLSSLELGDSALYFCASSVHSDSNEKLFFGSGTQLSVL.